Following are 23 T cell receptor beta chains from one sample sequenced in a study of cytomegalovirus exposure and HLA in healthy donors. The PCR was carried out with 60 Vbeta primers and 13 Jbeta primers. Generated by immunoSEQ multiplex PCR, the TCRdb table keeps only in-frame clones and is missing some. The sample lists 150,000 to 200,000 clones; roughly 77% were seen once. Sequenced sample: PBMCs. All receptors derive from a man aged 18 to 29 in good health and CMV-seropositive.

The chain uses TRBV9 and TRBJ2-2; 9 bases match TRBD2. The CDR3 extends over 17 amino acids. Germline loops: CDR1 SGDLS, CDR2 YYNGEE. V lost 0 bases and J lost 6; bases outside the gene matches: 9. Here the CDR3 reads CASSVATGSGGPGELFF. The CDR3 DNA sequence: TGTGCCAGCAGCGTAGCTACTGGTAGCGGGGGACCCGGGGAGCTGTTTTTT.

The chain is built from TRBV11-2 and TRBJ2-3; TRBD2 agrees at 12 bases. With 3 bases clipped from V and 0 bases from J, the junction kept 10 bases outside the gene matches. Germline values: CDR1 SGHAT, CDR2 FQNNGV. This CDR3 is built from 19 residues. CDR3: CASSFTGTSGPGSTDTQYF. The CDR3 coding sequence is TGTGCCAGCAGCTTCACTGGGACTAGCGGGCCCGGGAGCACAGATACGCAGTATTTT.

This clone was counted between two and nine times. The CDR3 sequence: CASSRTKLTTDEQFF. In DNA form, the CDR3 reads TGTGCCAGCAGCCGCACGAAGCTCACTACCGATGAGCAGTTCTTC. The chain has TRBV7-9 and TRBJ2-1; D call uncertain. V was shortened by 5 bases and J by 8 bases, with 19 bases between the two germline ends. The CDR3 spans 15 residues. Looked up from germline, CDR1 is SEHNR and CDR2 is FQNEAQ (reference sequence).

The chain joins TRBV18 to TRBJ1-1, with D possibly TRBD1 on 5 matching bases. V was trimmed by 6 bases and J by 1 base, leaving 9 bases between them. The germline CDR1 and CDR2 sequences are KGHSH and LQKENI. This CDR3 has 13 residues. The CDR3 region is CASSSQGNTEAFF. The CDR3 DNA is TGTGCCAGCTCGTCTCAGGGGAACACTGAAGCTTTCTTT.

In its sample, this clone was seen a few times. CDR3 coding DNA: TGTGCCAGCAGGCCTAACTCGAACACCGGGGAGCTGTTTTTT. It codes for CASRPNSNTGELFF. The J gene is TRBJ2-2, the V gene TRBV7-8; D is undetermined. Trimming stripped 6 bases from V and 0 bases from J, with 8 bases between. CDR3 length: 14 amino acids. Germline V gene sequence: CDR1 SGHVS, CDR2 FQNEAQ.

The CDR3 loop reads CASSPTGGIEETQYF. In DNA form, the CDR3 reads TGTGCCAGCAGCCCTACGGGGGGAATAGAAGAGACCCAGTACTTC. The chain employs TRBV5-8 and TRBJ2-5, with TRBD2 identical over 7 bases. V trimming: 4 bases; J trimming: 3 bases; junction bases outside the gene matches: 9. The CDR3 contains 15 residues. Germline CDR1 and CDR2: SGHTS and YDEGEE.

The J gene is TRBJ2-5, the V gene TRBV29-1, with 7 bases lining up with TRBD2. CDR1 and CDR2 from the germline V gene are SQVTM and ANQGSEA. The ends lost 4 bases at V and 2 bases at J; junction bases unmatched: 4. The CDR3 has 13 residues. In DNA, the CDR3 is TGCAGCGTTGGGGCTAGCGGACAAGAGACCCAGTACTTC. Encoded protein: CSVGASGQETQYF.

This chain uses TRBV6-5 with TRBJ1-5; tentatively, D is TRBD1 (6 bases). The CDR3 totals 14 residues. Germline-derived CDR1 and CDR2 are MNHEY and SVGAGI. V was trimmed by 7 bases and J by 6 bases, leaving 16 bases between them. CDR3 coding DNA: TGTGCCAGCACTCCAGGGGTTGGCAGTCAGCCCCAGCATTTT. Its protein is CASTPGVGSQPQHF.

V and J are TRBV27 and TRBJ1-5; possibly TRBD1 for D (6 bases). The germline V and J ends were trimmed by 1 base and 11 bases, with 21 bases remaining between them. The CDR3 consists of 16 residues. Per germline, CDR1 MNHEY and CDR2 SMNVEV (reference sequence). In DNA, the CDR3 is TGTGCCAGCAGTTTATGGCTAGGAGCAGGTCCAGGGGCCCAGCATTTT. This gives the protein CASSLWLGAGPGAQHF.

The chain has TRBV27 and TRBJ1-2; TRBD1 matches at 8 bases. Germline-derived CDR1 and CDR2 are MNHEY and SMNVEV (reference sequence). V was clipped by 5 bases and J by 4 bases; unmatched bases: 3. The CDR3 length is 13 residues. CDR3 amino acids: CASSLGQGYGYTF. Here the CDR3 DNA reads TGTGCCAGCAGTCTCGGACAGGGCTATGGCTACACCTTC.

The chain joins TRBV15 to TRBJ2-1; maybe TRBD1 (5 bases). The CDR3 loop spans 12 amino acids. Trimming removed 0 bases at V and 12 bases at J, with 9 bases between. The V gene's germline CDR1 is LNHNV and CDR2 YYDKDF (reference sequence). CDR3 protein: CATSRDQQVQFF. CDR3 bases: TGTGCCACCAGCAGAGATCAACAGGTGCAGTTCTTC.

The chain recombines TRBV28 with TRBJ2-7; TRBD1 agrees at 9 bases. Trimming at V came to 3 bases and at J to 7 bases, leaving 4 bases not matched to a gene. Germline CDR1 is MDHEN and CDR2 is SYDVKM. The CDR3 runs 13 residues. The CDR3 DNA reads as TGTGCCAGCAGTTTCCTAGGACAGGGGGAGCAGTACGTC. This encodes CASSFLGQGEQYV.

This chain joins TRBV7-9 and TRBJ1-4; the match to TRBD1 covers 7 bases. Trimming at V came to 4 bases and at J to 4 bases, leaving 9 bases not matched to a gene. CDR1 SEHNR and CDR2 FQNEAQ come from the germline V gene (reference sequence). There are 16 residues in the CDR3. The CDR3 bases are TGTGCCAGCAGCTGGACGTCGGGGACAGTTAATGAAAAACTGTTTTTT. Translation: CASSWTSGTVNEKLFF.

This clone was recorded a few times. This sequence joins TRBV27 and TRBJ1-2; 7 bases fit TRBD1. The germline V gene encodes CDR1 MNHEY and CDR2 SMNVEV (reference sequence). This CDR3 contains 16 residues. Unmatched junction bases numbered 20, after V lost 8 bases and J lost 8 bases. In DNA, the CDR3 is TGTGCCAGCCGGGGACAGCCGCCCTCTGGCTTTCAGGGCTACACCTTC. Protein: CASRGQPPSGFQGYTF.

This clone has a handful of counts. The V and J genes are TRBV19 and TRBJ1-5; D is unresolved. Germline V gene data show CDR1 as LNHDA and CDR2 as SQIVND (reference sequence). This CDR3 has 15 residues. Trimming took off 3 bases at V and 5 bases at J, with 14 bases between the two ends. The CDR3 sequence: CASSINPSNYQPQHF. CDR3 nucleotide sequence: TGTGCCAGTAGTATCAATCCGAGTAATTATCAGCCCCAGCATTTT. Filled out from reference TRBV19 and TRBJ1-5, the complete variable domain reads DGGITQSPKYLFRKEGQNVTLSCEQNLNHDAMYWYRQDPGQGLRLIYYSQIVNDFQKGDIAEGYSVSREKKESFPLTVTSAQKNPTAFYLCASSINPSNYQPQHFGDGTRLSIL.

CDR3 nucleotide sequence: TGTGCCAGTAGTATAGGACAGACAGGGTACACTGAAGCTTTCTTT. It specifies CASSIGQTGYTEAFF. The chain recombines TRBV19 with TRBJ1-1; 7 bases map to TRBD1. The germline V gene encodes CDR1 LNHDA and CDR2 SQIVND (reference sequence). The CDR3 is made up of 15 amino acids. The trim removed 1 base at V and 3 bases at J, leaving 5 bases unmatched. The full variable domain, with the rest looked up from reference TRBV19 and TRBJ1-1, is DGGITQSPKYLFRKEGQNVTLSCEQNLNHDAMYWYRQDPGQGLRLIYYSQIVNDFQKGDIAEGYSVSREKKESFPLTVTSAQKNPTAFYLCASSIGQTGYTEAFFGQGTRLTVV.

The chain employs TRBV11-2 and TRBJ2-7; D gene ambiguous. The V end was cut by 1 base, the J end by 6 bases, with 10 bases between. The CDR3 has 13 amino acids. The germline gives CDR1 SGHAT, CDR2 FQNNGV. The CDR3 DNA reads as TGTGCCAGCAGCTTAGTTTTTGAGAGCGAGCAGTACGTC. The encoded protein is CASSLVFESEQYV.

The chain employs TRBV12-5 and TRBJ2-3; 9 positions match TRBD1. Looked up from germline, CDR1 is LGHNT and CDR2 is FRNRAP. V shed 0 bases and J 8 bases; nucleotides not matched to a gene: 12. The CDR3 sequence is 17 residues long. Written as DNA, the CDR3 is TGTGCTAGTGGTTTGGTTTCTGGGACAGGGAAGGTGGCTACGCAGTATTTT. It translates to CASGLVSGTGKVATQYF.

J is TRBJ1-2 and V is TRBV28; D gene unclear. The CDR3 has 15 residues. Germline-derived CDR1 and CDR2 are MDHEN and SYDVKM. V was shortened by 4 bases and J by 4 bases, with 16 bases between the two germline ends. The CDR3 loop is CASSSDSTASYGYTF. CDR3 nucleotide sequence: TGTGCCAGCAGTTCAGATTCCACAGCTTCCTATGGCTACACCTTC.

The V and J genes are TRBV5-6 and TRBJ1-5; possibly TRBD1 for D (5 bases). CDR1 and CDR2 from the germline V gene are SGHDT and YYEEEE. V lost 4 bases to trimming and J lost 11 bases, with 13 bases between them. The length of the CDR3 is 12 residues. CDR3 nucleotide sequence: TGTGCCAGCAGCCCCGGGGGGGGGACCCAGCATTTT. Its translation: CASSPGGGTQHF.

The chain carries TRBV11-2 and TRBJ1-1; the D gene is possibly TRBD1 (5 bases). There are 15 residues in the CDR3. Germline CDR1 is SGHAT and CDR2 is FQNNGV. V was clipped by 3 bases and J by 4 bases, with 15 bases between them. CDR3 amino acids: CASSFGGAPGTEAFF. DNA for the CDR3: TGTGCCAGCAGCTTCGGAGGGGCGCCGGGCACTGAAGCTTTCTTT.

This clone was observed a handful of times. The genes are TRBV18 and TRBJ1-2; 7 nucleotides agree with TRBD1. CDR3 length equals 15 residues. Looked up from germline, CDR1 is KGHSH and CDR2 is LQKENI. The trim removed 3 bases at V and 1 base at J, leaving 5 bases unmatched. CDR3 amino acids: CASSPQRDSNYGYTF. CDR3 DNA: TGTGCCAGCTCACCCCAACGGGACAGTAACTATGGCTACACCTTC. The whole variable domain, remainder taken from reference TRBV18 and TRBJ1-2, is NAGVMQNPRHLVRRRGQEARLRCSPMKGHSHVYWYRQLPEEGLKFMVYLQKENIIDESGMPKERFSAEFPKEGPSILRIQQVVRGDSAAYFCASSPQRDSNYGYTFGSGTRLTVV.

The V gene is TRBV5-6, the J gene TRBJ2-1; TRBD2 aligns across 10 bases. The CDR3 sequence is 18 residues long. Unmatched junction bases numbered 16, after V lost 3 bases and J lost 7 bases. Germline CDR1 is SGHDT and CDR2 is YYEEEE. The CDR3 spells CASSWRGTSVLPPNEQFF. The CDR3 DNA follows: TGTGCCAGCAGCTGGCGGGGGACTAGCGTCCTACCGCCGAATGAGCAGTTCTTC. The variable domain in full, completed from reference TRBV5-6 and TRBJ2-1, reads DAGVTQSPTHLIKTRGQQVTLRCSPKSGHDTVSWYQQALGQGPQFIFQYYEEEERQRGNFPDRFSGHQFPNYSSELNVNALLLGDSALYLCASSWRGTSVLPPNEQFFGPGTRLTVL.